Shown below are 30 T cell receptor beta chains from a single sample sequenced in a study of T cell changes during pregnancy in multiple sclerosis (dated by TCRdb to the late 2010s). Library prep was done by the immunoSEQ multiplex PCR assay. The source is immuneACCESS, and TCRdb retained only in-frame sequences with V and J called. Part of the clones is not carried over; for the studies checked, unresolved V genes explain less than half of this, and the remainder is unexplained. The sample table records over 25,000 clones; roughly 92% of these occur just once. The top ten hold roughly 0.74% of the sample. The sample consisted of CD4+ T cells from peripheral blood mononuclear cells, taken in the first trimester of pregnancy. These receptors all stem from a female donor with multiple sclerosis, enrolled in a pregnancy study.

In this sample, this clone turned up once. V usage is TRBV29-1 and J usage is TRBJ2-5; no clear D gene. In germline, CDR1 is SQVTM, CDR2 ANQGSEA. The length of the CDR3 is 12 residues. The germline V and J ends were trimmed by 4 bases and 7 bases, with 13 bases remaining between them. CDR3: CSVVSGDRTQYF. DNA for the CDR3: TGCAGCGTTGTTTCCGGTGATCGGACCCAGTACTTC.

J is TRBJ2-2 and V is TRBV18; D is ambiguous. In germline, CDR1 is KGHSH, CDR2 LQKENI. CDR3 length: 16 amino acids. Trimming left V 0 bases short and J 2 bases short, with 10 bases between. CDR3 nucleotide sequence: TGTGCCAGCTCACCACCTAACGAGCCCAACACCGGGGAGCTGTTTTTT. Protein product: CASSPPNEPNTGELFF. The variable domain in full, completed from reference TRBV18 and TRBJ2-2, reads NAGVMQNPRHLVRRRGQEARLRCSPMKGHSHVYWYRQLPEEGLKFMVYLQKENIIDESGMPKERFSAEFPKEGPSILRIQQVVRGDSAAYFCASSPPNEPNTGELFFGEGSRLTVL.

V is TRBV15 and J is TRBJ2-5, with D possibly being TRBD2 (8 bases). Germline V gene data show CDR1 as LNHNV and CDR2 as YYDKDF (reference sequence). The V gene lost 0 bases and the J gene lost 5 bases, with 16 bases spanning the gap. This CDR3 has 16 amino acids. CDR3: CATSRDPGGGRETQYF. Written as DNA, the CDR3 is TGTGCCACCAGCAGAGATCCGGGAGGGGGCAGGGAGACCCAGTACTTC.

V usage is TRBV7-3 and J usage is TRBJ2-1; tentative D call: TRBD1 (5 bases). The CDR3 consists of 16 residues. Trimming pared 0 bases from V and 0 bases from J, leaving 9 bases between. Germline-derived CDR1 and CDR2 are SGHTA and FQGTGA. Here the CDR3 reads CASSLTGHSSYNEQFF. CDR3 nucleotides: TGTGCCAGCAGCTTAACGGGGCACAGCTCCTACAATGAGCAGTTCTTC.

The chain combines TRBV30 with TRBJ2-2; 9 bases agree with TRBD2. This CDR3 has 14 residues. V shed 3 bases, J shed 1 base, and the junction held 0 bases outside the gene matches. Germline CDR1 is GTSNPN and CDR2 is SVGIG (reference sequence). Here the CDR3 reads CAWRTSGNTGELFF. The CDR3 DNA reads as TGTGCCTGGAGGACTAGCGGGAACACCGGGGAGCTGTTTTTT. Full variable domain (remainder filled in from reference TRBV30 and TRBJ2-2): SQTIHQWPATLVQPVGSPLSLECTVEGTSNPNLYWYRQAAGRGLQLLFYSVGIGQISSEVPQNLSASRPQDRQFILSSKKLLLSDSGFYLCAWRTSGNTGELFFGEGSRLTVL.

Points on this clone: The same CDR3 is also encoded by other DNA sequences in this sample. The chain couples TRBV28 to TRBJ2-3; D not certain. The germline gives CDR1 MDHEN, CDR2 SYDVKM. This CDR3 has 13 residues. V gave up 3 bases and J gave up 2 bases, with 6 bases separating them. The CDR3 loop is CASSFSPTDTQYF. CDR3 DNA: TGTGCCAGCAGTTTCTCCCCCACAGATACGCAGTATTTT.

The V gene is TRBV18, the J gene TRBJ2-5; no reliable D call. Germline lookup yields CDR1 KGHSH and CDR2 LQKENI. The germline V and J ends were trimmed by 3 bases and 4 bases, with 9 bases remaining between them. There are 13 residues in the CDR3. For the CDR3, the DNA is TGTGCCAGCTCACCCTCGAGATCAGAGACCCAGTACTTC. Its protein is CASSPSRSETQYF.

V usage is TRBV7-8 and J usage is TRBJ1-1, with a tentative D call TRBD1 (6 bases). Germline V CDR1 and CDR2: SGHVS, FQNEAQ. Trimming took 3 bases from V and 3 from J, leaving 14 bases between them. This CDR3 comprises 15 residues. This CDR3 is CASSLNRVGDTEAFF. CDR3 in DNA: TGTGCCAGCAGCTTGAACAGGGTGGGAGACACTGAAGCTTTCTTT.

This chain uses TRBV11-1 with TRBJ2-1, with 7 bases that match TRBD2. Germline CDR1 SGHAT, CDR2 FQDESV (reference sequence). Trimming cost V 5 bases and J 3 bases; bases outside gene matches: 10. The CDR3 runs to 16 residues. In nucleotides, the CDR3 is TGTGCCAGCAGCCCCTGGGGGGGAGGAGGCTACAATGAGCAGTTCTTC. It specifies CASSPWGGGGYNEQFF.

This sequence joins TRBV5-1 and TRBJ2-5, with 9 bases identical to TRBD1. Trimming took 4 bases from V and 9 from J; bases not matched to a gene: 10. Per the germline V gene, CDR1 is SGHRS and CDR2 is YFSETQ. This CDR3 is built from 14 residues. Written as DNA, the CDR3 is TGCGCCAGCAGCCAGGACAGGGGAAGAGCGGCCCAGTACTTC. This sequence encodes CASSQDRGRAAQYF.

The V and J genes are TRBV5-5 and TRBJ2-1, with 9 bases lining up with TRBD1. CDR3 length equals 15 residues. Germline V lookup: CDR1 SGHKS, CDR2 YYEKEE (reference sequence). The V and J ends lost 4 bases and 7 bases, in that order; junction bases with no gene match: 9. The DNA of the CDR3 is TGTGCCAGCAGCACCTGGACAGGGGTACAAAATGAGCAGTTCTTC. Protein product: CASSTWTGVQNEQFF.

The J gene is TRBJ1-6, the V gene TRBV4-1; 7 bases are shared with TRBD1. Germline V gene lookup returns CDR1 MGHRA and CDR2 YSYEKL. The CDR3 is made up of 15 amino acids. The V and J ends lost 1 base and 8 bases, in that order; junction bases with no gene match: 5. For the CDR3, the DNA is TGCGCCAGCAGCCAAGTCCGGGACAGTTATTCACCCCTCCACTTT. Its protein is CASSQVRDSYSPLHF.

This chain uses TRBV5-6 with TRBJ1-6; no definite D call. Germline CDR1 SGHDT, CDR2 YYEEEE. Between the trimmed V and J ends, which lost 4 bases and 10 bases, there was a span of 18 bases. The CDR3 spans 15 residues. This CDR3 reads CASSQEGILSSPLHF. The CDR3 DNA sequence: TGTGCCAGCAGCCAGGAGGGAATTCTATCCTCACCCCTCCACTTT.

This chain connects TRBV5-6 to TRBJ2-1; D ambiguous. The germline V and J ends were trimmed by 2 bases and 8 bases, with 11 bases remaining between them. This CDR3 has 13 residues. Looked up from germline, CDR1 is SGHDT and CDR2 is YYEEEE. CDR3 DNA sequence: TGTGCCAGCAGCTTTGGTAGTCGAGATGAGCAGTTCTTC. It is translated as CASSFGSRDEQFF.

This chain links TRBV6-1 with TRBJ1-3; weak D call: TRBD1 (5 bases). Germline V CDR1 and CDR2: MNHNS, SASEGT. V lost 2 bases to trimming and J lost 8 bases, with 16 bases between them. CDR3 length: 15 amino acids. In nucleotides, the CDR3 is TGTGCCAGCAGTGAATGGAGCGGGGCCGGGGACACCATATATTTT. Protein product: CASSEWSGAGDTIYF.

This chain uses TRBV7-2 with TRBJ2-1; 7 bases align to TRBD2. The germline CDR1 and CDR2 sequences are SGHTA and FQGNSA. The ends lost 5 bases at V and 6 bases at J; junction bases unmatched: 13. CDR3 length: 16 amino acids. CDR3 in DNA: TGTGCCAGCAGCCTACGACAGCGGGGACTTGGCAATGAGCAGTTCTTC. Its translation: CASSLRQRGLGNEQFF.

The chain is built from TRBV6-1 and TRBJ1-1, with 7 bases that match TRBD1. Germline V gene data show CDR1 as MNHNS and CDR2 as SASEGT. There are 15 residues in the CDR3. With V trimmed by 0 bases and J by 3 bases, 4 bases remained unmatched. CDR3 DNA sequence: TGTGCCAGCAGTGAAGCCCCAGGGGGATACACTGAAGCTTTCTTT. Protein product: CASSEAPGGYTEAFF.

The rearrangement links TRBV27 to TRBJ2-3; 8 bases agree with TRBD2. V lost 2 bases and J lost 2; bases outside the gene matches: 3. Germline lookup yields CDR1 MNHEY and CDR2 SMNVEV (reference sequence). The CDR3 loop spans 15 amino acids. The CDR3 sequence is CASSLIAGNTDTQYF. For the CDR3, the DNA is TGTGCCAGCAGTTTAATAGCGGGGAACACAGATACGCAGTATTTT.

The V gene is TRBV7-3, the J gene TRBJ1-2; 9 nucleotides agree with TRBD1. This CDR3 comprises 14 residues. Germline-derived CDR1 and CDR2 are SGHTA and FQGTGA. J gave up 6 bases and V 0 bases, and 2 bases lay outside the gene matches. CDR3 residues: CASSLTGQGHGYTF. The CDR3 DNA is TGTGCCAGCAGCTTAACGGGACAGGGCCATGGCTACACCTTC. Based on the CDR3 plus reference TRBV7-3 and TRBJ1-2, the full variable domain is GAGVSQTPSNKVTEKGKYVELRCDPISGHTALYWYRQSLGQGPEFLIYFQGTGAADDSGLPNDRFFAVRPEGSVSTLKIQRTERGDSAVYLCASSLTGQGHGYTFGSGTRLTVV.

The chain links TRBV7-9 to TRBJ1-4; no definite D call. Germline V gives CDR1 SEHNR, CDR2 FQNEAQ (reference sequence). V was clipped by 6 bases and J by 8 bases, with 13 bases between them. The CDR3 totals 13 residues. CDR3 coding DNA: TGTGCCAGCAGACGATCCGGAGGGGAAAAACTGTTTTTT. Translation: CASRRSGGEKLFF.

This clone was recorded once. The rearrangement links TRBV5-1 to TRBJ1-6; TRBD1 agrees at 9 bases. Trimming took 4 bases from V and 7 from J; bases not matched to a gene: 3. The CDR3 has 14 residues. The germline gives CDR1 SGHRS, CDR2 YFSETQ. CDR3 DNA: TGCGCCAGCAGCGACACAGGGGGCAATTCACCCCTCCACTTT. This codes for CASSDTGGNSPLHF.

J is TRBJ2-7 and V is TRBV7-3, with 7 bases that match TRBD1. The CDR3 totals 15 residues. The V gene's germline CDR1 is SGHTA and CDR2 FQGTGA. J lost 5 bases, V lost 5 bases, and 12 bases had no gene match. CDR3 residues: CASSLGPTGFNEQYF. Written as DNA, the CDR3 is TGTGCCAGCAGCCTAGGACCGACAGGGTTCAACGAGCAGTACTTC.

The chain is built from TRBV2 and TRBJ2-3, with 11 bases fitting TRBD2. The CDR3 spans 14 residues. V lost 7 bases, J lost 3 bases, and 3 bases stayed unmatched. CDR1 is SNHLY and CDR2 is FYNNEI in the germline V gene. The CDR3 protein is CASTGTSGTDTQYF. The CDR3 DNA follows: TGTGCCAGCACTGGGACTAGCGGAACAGATACGCAGTATTTT.

V is TRBV30 and J is TRBJ1-6; 9 bases are shared with TRBD1. Germline V lookup: CDR1 GTSNPN, CDR2 SVGIG (reference sequence). CDR3 size: 17 residues. V was pared by 3 bases and J by 10 bases, with 16 bases of the junction left unmatched. CDR3 sequence (DNA): TGTGCCTGGAGAGGAGGGACAGGGAATCTCTTGGGGTCACCCCTCCACTTT. Translated, it gives CAWRGGTGNLLGSPLHF.

The chain carries TRBV18 and TRBJ1-5; D call uncertain. CDR3 length equals 16 residues. Trimming pared 3 bases from V and 7 bases from J, leaving 19 bases between. Germline V gene sequence: CDR1 KGHSH, CDR2 LQKENI. Here the CDR3 DNA reads TGTGCCAGCTCACCGACTGCAACCCGGGGATACCAGCCCCAGCATTTT. It encodes CASSPTATRGYQPQHF.

Comment on this clone: Different DNA sequences within this sample yield the same CDR3. The V and J genes are TRBV6-1 and TRBJ2-7; TRBD1 matches at 10 bases. This CDR3 spans 14 amino acids. V lost 6 bases and J lost 4; bases outside the gene matches: 6. The V gene's germline CDR1 is MNHNS and CDR2 SASEGT. CDR3 bases: TGTGCCAGCAGCCGGGACAGGGGCCTGTACGAGCAGTACTTC. This encodes CASSRDRGLYEQYF.

The gene calls are TRBV19 and TRBJ1-2, with 7 nucleotides matching TRBD1. The trim removed 9 bases at V and 8 bases at J, leaving 9 bases unmatched. From germline, CDR1 is LNHDA and CDR2 SQIVND (reference sequence). This CDR3 comprises 12 residues. CDR3 bases: TGTGCCAGCAGCCCCGACAGGGAAGGCTACACCTTC. Translation: CASSPDREGYTF.

The V and J genes are TRBV6-1 and TRBJ1-2; D uncertain. V was trimmed by 6 bases and J by 0 bases, leaving 14 bases between them. CDR1 and CDR2 from the germline V gene are MNHNS and SASEGT. The CDR3 covers 15 residues. The CDR3 reads CASSLYGGANYGYTF. For the CDR3, the DNA is TGTGCCAGCAGCTTGTATGGCGGGGCTAACTATGGCTACACCTTC.

This clone was detected once. The gene calls are TRBV19 and TRBJ2-7; maybe TRBD1 (7 bases). Trimming removed 5 bases at V and 0 bases at J, with 14 bases between. Germline-derived CDR1 and CDR2 are LNHDA and SQIVND (reference sequence). This CDR3 has 15 amino acids. The CDR3 nucleotides read TGTGCCAGTAGTGTAAGACAGGGACTCTCCTACGAGCAGTACTTC. This sequence encodes CASSVRQGLSYEQYF.

V and J are TRBV6-1 and TRBJ1-2, with no clear D. The CDR3 spans 13 residues. Germline lookup yields CDR1 MNHNS and CDR2 SASEGT. The ends were cut back, 3 bases at V and 8 bases at J, with 13 bases in the middle. CDR3 protein: CASSDWADGGYTF. CDR3 bases: TGTGCCAGCAGTGATTGGGCAGACGGAGGCTACACCTTC.